This is a list of T cell receptor beta chains from one sample in a study of response to subunit inactivated influenza vaccine. TCRdb re-analysed the RT-PCR reads in MiXCR, keeping a single row per CDR3 protein. The sample contains 300,000 to 350,000 distinct CDR3 sequences, approximately 20% of which appear only once. The specimen comprised PBMCs from blood, sampled less than 22 months after vaccination. The receptors stem from a man between 45 and 75 years old who received an inactivated influenza vaccine. Each CDR3 is given with its conserved first and last residue. The D gene is left open where the match is weak. Not every row has a clone size; where given, it reads once, few, many or a size class.

TRBV24-1	TRBJ2-2	few	NA	CATSRGMNTGELFF	TGTGCCACCTCCAGGGGAATGAACACCGGGGAGCTGTTTTTT
TRBV11-2	TRBJ2-4	NA	NA	CASSLTGRGDIQYF	TGTGCCAGCAGCTTAACGGGGCGTGGAGACATTCAGTACTTC
TRBV10-3	TRBJ1-2	few	NA	CAISPTGGYGYTF	TGTGCCATCAGTCCGACTGGGGGCTATGGCTACACCTTC
TRBV18	TRBJ1-1	few	TRBD1	CASSRTGENTEAFF	TGTGCCAGCTCACGGACAGGGGAGAACACTGAAGCTTTCTTT
TRBV20-1	TRBJ1-2	many	NA	CSARWEVDYGYTF	TGCAGTGCTAGGTGGGAGGTGGACTATGGCTACACCTTC
TRBV7-9	TRBJ2-1	NA	NA	CASSLGGANEQFF	TGTGCCAGCTCTCTTGGGGGGGCAAATGAGCAGTTCTTC
TRBV5-1	TRBJ1-2	NA	NA	CASSPTRGRGYGYTF	TGCGCCAGCAGCCCAACCCGGGGCAGGGGCTATGGCTACACCTTC
TRBV7-6	TRBJ2-3	many	TRBD2	CASSLGLARTDTQYF	TGTGCCAGCAGCCTGGGACTAGCTAGGACAGATACGCAGTATTTT
TRBV6-6	TRBJ2-3	NA	NA	CASVRTSTDTQYF	TGTGCCAGCGTTCGTACTTCCACAGATACGCAGTATTTT
TRBV29-1	TRBJ2-1	NA	NA	CSVDFRGNEQFF	TGCAGCGTTGATTTTAGGGGGAATGAGCAGTTCTTC
TRBV4-2	TRBJ1-2	few	NA	CASSQDLAAGYGYTF	TGTGCCAGCAGCCAAGATCTGGCGGCGGGCTATGGCTACACCTTC
TRBV4-2	TRBJ1-1	NA	NA	CASSREGGAFF	TGTGCCAGCAGCCGTGAAGGAGGGGCTTTCTTT
TRBV3-1	TRBJ2-6	few	NA	CASSARAYSSGANVLTF	TGTGCCAGCAGCGCCAGGGCCTACTCCTCTGGGGCCAACGTCCTGACTTTC
TRBV2	TRBJ1-2	many	NA	CASSVRQVNYGYTF	TGTGCCAGCTCTGTCAGACAGGTTAACTATGGCTACACCTTC
TRBV11-3	TRBJ2-1	NA	TRBD2	CASSLLAGGQYEQFF	TGTGCCAGCAGCCTTTTAGCGGGGGGGCAATATGAGCAGTTCTTC